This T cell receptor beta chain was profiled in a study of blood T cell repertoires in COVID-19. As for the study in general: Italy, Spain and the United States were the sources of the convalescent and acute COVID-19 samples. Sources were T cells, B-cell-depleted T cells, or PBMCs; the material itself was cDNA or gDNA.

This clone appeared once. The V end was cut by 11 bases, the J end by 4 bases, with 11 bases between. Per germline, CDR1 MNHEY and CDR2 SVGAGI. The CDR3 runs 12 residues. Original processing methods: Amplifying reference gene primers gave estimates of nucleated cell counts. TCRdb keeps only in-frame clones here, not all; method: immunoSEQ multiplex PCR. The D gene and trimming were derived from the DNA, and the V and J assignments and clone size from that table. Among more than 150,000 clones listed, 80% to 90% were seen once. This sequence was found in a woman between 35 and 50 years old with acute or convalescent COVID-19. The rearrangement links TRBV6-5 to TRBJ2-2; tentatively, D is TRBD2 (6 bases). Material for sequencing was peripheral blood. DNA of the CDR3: TGTGCCGCGGGGCAGATCACCGGGGAGCTGTTTTTT. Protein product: CAAGQITGELFF.